The clone carrying this TCR beta chain turned up a few times. Per the study methods: Cell counts per sample came from amplifying reference gene primers. Assay: immunoSEQ multiplex PCR; the TCRdb copy retains only in-frame clones and omits some. V and J calls and clone size come straight from that table; D and trimming were deduced from the DNA. The top ten hold under 6.5% of the sample, which has 71,000 or so clones, 75% to 95% seen once. Germline CDR1 reads GTSNPN; CDR2 reads SVGIG (reference sequence). The CDR3 spans 16 residues. With 3 bases removed from V and 3 bases from J, the gap between germline ends came to 20 bases. This record belongs to a study of blood T cell repertoires in COVID-19. The wider study: COVID-19 samples from acute and convalescent phases originated in the United States, Italy and Spain. PBMCs, B-cell-depleted T cells, or T cells were the source of the cDNA or gDNA that made up the material.

The V call is TRBV30, the J call TRBJ1-1; the D is unclear. The source is a woman between 18 and 29 years old with acute or convalescent COVID-19. Material for sequencing was peripheral blood. CDR3 sequence reads: CAWRASASYDYTEAFF. For the CDR3, the DNA is TGTGCCTGGAGGGCGTCAGCTAGTTATGACTACACTGAAGCTTTCTTT.